These T cell receptor beta chains were read from a single sample in a study of T cell repertoires in cytomegalovirus infection. These TCRs' antigens remain unknown. TCRdb recomputed calls from the reads with MiXCR, one row per CDR3 protein. The data contain approximately 1,000,000 distinct CDR3 sequences, around a third of them singletons. The sample in question was cultured CD8+ T cells from PBMCs, obtained from culture after CMV antigen stimulation. The source is a human donor in good health (CMV status not recorded). Some clones in this sample may be carry-over from other donors' samples. Both conserved end residues are trimmed from each CDR3. Each record gives: J gene, D gene, V gene, CDR3 protein. The D gene is left open where the match is weak.

j_call: TRBJ2-2; d_call: NA; v_call: TRBV6-1; cdr3_aa: ASSDRFTGELF
j_call: TRBJ2-5; d_call: NA; v_call: TRBV18; cdr3_aa: ASSPPGDPRETQY
j_call: TRBJ2-2; d_call: TRBD1; v_call: TRBV6-1; cdr3_aa: ASSAGTEFTGELF
j_call: TRBJ1-6; d_call: TRBD1; v_call: TRBV7-6; cdr3_aa: VSSKDRESYNSPLH
j_call: TRBJ1-2; d_call: NA; v_call: TRBV4-1; cdr3_aa: ASSQDFPGINYGYT
j_call: TRBJ1-1; d_call: TRBD1; v_call: TRBV6-5; cdr3_aa: ASSYFMQGENTEAF
j_call: TRBJ1-1; d_call: NA; v_call: TRBV7-2; cdr3_aa: ATQGPRVEAF
j_call: TRBJ2-5; d_call: NA; v_call: TRBV13; cdr3_aa: ASSDQQETQY
j_call: TRBJ2-1; d_call: TRBD1; v_call: TRBV27; cdr3_aa: ASSSGQGLYNEQF
j_call: TRBJ2-4; d_call: TRBD1; v_call: TRBV12-3/TRBV12-4; cdr3_aa: ASSLEQAGGLSDIQY
j_call: TRBJ2-1; d_call: NA; v_call: TRBV7-9; cdr3_aa: ASSLRGGLTAKNNEQF
j_call: TRBJ1-2; d_call: TRBD1; v_call: TRBV27; cdr3_aa: ASSGQGAFGYT
j_call: TRBJ1-3; d_call: NA; v_call: TRBV27; cdr3_aa: ASSKNAGQYSGNTIY
j_call: TRBJ2-5; d_call: TRBD2; v_call: TRBV20-1; cdr3_aa: SARDPANSGGAGETQY
j_call: TRBJ2-1; d_call: TRBD1; v_call: TRBV6-6; cdr3_aa: ASSYGTGYDAFNEQF
j_call: TRBJ1-5; d_call: NA; v_call: TRBV19; cdr3_aa: ASSMPPSGANQPQH
j_call: TRBJ2-3; d_call: TRBD1; v_call: TRBV7-6; cdr3_aa: ASSSFRDRGTDTQY
j_call: TRBJ2-3; d_call: NA; v_call: TRBV3-1; cdr3_aa: ASSQGLRTRGGTDTQY
j_call: TRBJ2-1; d_call: TRBD2; v_call: TRBV14; cdr3_aa: ASSQVGLAGGSEQF
j_call: TRBJ2-5; d_call: NA; v_call: TRBV5-1; cdr3_aa: ASSLVGPQETQY
j_call: TRBJ2-1; d_call: TRBD2; v_call: TRBV6-1; cdr3_aa: ASSPPPLPPERGAYSSYNEQF
j_call: TRBJ1-1; d_call: NA; v_call: TRBV5-5; cdr3_aa: ASIFRVNTEAF
j_call: TRBJ1-1; d_call: NA; v_call: TRBV9; cdr3_aa: ASSPFFTGDRFDEAF
j_call: TRBJ2-7; d_call: NA; v_call: TRBV4-1; cdr3_aa: ASSQMDGETYEQY
j_call: TRBJ1-5; d_call: TRBD1; v_call: TRBV19; cdr3_aa: ASQQGGYQPQH
j_call: TRBJ1-4; d_call: TRBD1; v_call: TRBV14; cdr3_aa: ASSPPVTGGYEKLF
j_call: TRBJ2-7; d_call: NA; v_call: TRBV4-1; cdr3_aa: ASSQGYDSTYEQY
j_call: TRBJ2-1; d_call: NA; v_call: TRBV5-6; cdr3_aa: ASTLGNAAYEQF
j_call: TRBJ2-5; d_call: NA; v_call: TRBV5-5; cdr3_aa: ASSLAQRQETQY
j_call: TRBJ1-6; d_call: TRBD1; v_call: TRBV5-4; cdr3_aa: ASSDTGENSPLH
j_call: TRBJ1-2; d_call: NA; v_call: TRBV7-6; cdr3_aa: ASSPGVLTHGPT
j_call: TRBJ2-7; d_call: TRBD2; v_call: TRBV7-9; cdr3_aa: ASSFERGASYEQY
j_call: TRBJ2-1; d_call: NA; v_call: TRBV2; cdr3_aa: AQHYGGQVNEQF
j_call: TRBJ2-2; d_call: NA; v_call: TRBV19; cdr3_aa: ASTGTHTGELF
j_call: TRBJ2-3; d_call: TRBD2; v_call: TRBV9; cdr3_aa: ASGEESGENTDTQY
j_call: TRBJ1-1; d_call: NA; v_call: TRBV24-1; cdr3_aa: ATSDRLNTEAF
j_call: TRBJ1-3; d_call: TRBD1; v_call: TRBV7-2; cdr3_aa: ASSPGQGGIEGNTIY
j_call: TRBJ1-2; d_call: TRBD1; v_call: TRBV7-2; cdr3_aa: ASTSRTGGNYGYT
j_call: TRBJ2-2; d_call: TRBD1; v_call: TRBV28; cdr3_aa: ASTLPGQGNTGELF
j_call: TRBJ2-2; d_call: NA; v_call: TRBV11-2; cdr3_aa: ASSFFGKPDTGELF
j_call: TRBJ2-1; d_call: TRBD1; v_call: TRBV10-3; cdr3_aa: AISELGTGNYNEQF
j_call: TRBJ2-1; d_call: TRBD2; v_call: TRBV9; cdr3_aa: ASSGRGGGAYNEQF
j_call: TRBJ2-7; d_call: NA; v_call: TRBV19; cdr3_aa: ASSPKTGEQY
j_call: TRBJ1-1; d_call: NA; v_call: TRBV2; cdr3_aa: ASSDPGQDTEAF
j_call: TRBJ2-1; d_call: NA; v_call: TRBV19; cdr3_aa: ASSIDEGLSSYNEQF
j_call: TRBJ2-4; d_call: NA; v_call: TRBV5-1; cdr3_aa: ASSLSVTAGMMRENIQY
j_call: TRBJ1-5; d_call: TRBD1; v_call: TRBV27; cdr3_aa: ASSLTGAADQPQH
j_call: TRBJ2-5; d_call: TRBD1; v_call: TRBV5-1; cdr3_aa: ASSRPDRDPWETQY
j_call: TRBJ1-3; d_call: NA; v_call: TRBV5-1; cdr3_aa: ASSPGSRNTIY
j_call: TRBJ2-7; d_call: NA; v_call: TRBV6-8; cdr3_aa: ASSYPGQDEQY
j_call: TRBJ2-7; d_call: TRBD1; v_call: TRBV19; cdr3_aa: ASSITRDSRYEQY
j_call: TRBJ1-5; d_call: TRBD1; v_call: TRBV7-2; cdr3_aa: ASSLRDRGLGQPQH
j_call: TRBJ2-2; d_call: NA; v_call: TRBV7-8; cdr3_aa: ASNSGHRELF
j_call: TRBJ2-2; d_call: NA; v_call: TRBV2; cdr3_aa: ASSEPGELF